This T cell receptor (beta chain) was sequenced for a study of T cell responses to AZD1222 COVID-19 vaccine. Findings of the study overall: Vaccine-related CD4 TCRs covered spike, predominating at 160-218 and 743-854. White British donors predominated, females outnumbered males, and clonal diversity was possibly underestimated. It was only a handful of AZD1222 recipients who were seropositive at baseline.

Worth noting for this clone: The target antigen is unknown.

Data came from immunoSEQ multiplex PCR; TCRdb stores just in-frame clones and leaves some out. This table has just under 95,000 clones, around 86% appearing once. The germline gives CDR1 MRHNA, CDR2 SNTAGT. V was pared by 2 bases and J by 6 bases, with 3 bases of the junction left unmatched. The CDR3 consists of 13 residues. The clonotype was recovered from an adult in good health. The gene calls are TRBV6-4 and TRBJ1-2; 7 nucleotides agree with TRBD1. Sequenced here: peripheral blood, sampled on day 0 of AZD1222 vaccination. The CDR3 DNA reads TGTGCCAGCAGTGACCTCGGGACAGATGGCTACACCTTC. It yields the protein CASSDLGTDGYTF.